This paragraph covers one T cell receptor (beta chain) sequence. Its target is not known. This sample is drawn from a study of cytomegalovirus exposure and HLA in healthy donors. PCR amplification relied on 60 Vbeta primers (plus 13 Jbeta primers). Some clones are missing from TCRdb's copy, which holds only in-frame ones; the method was immunoSEQ multiplex PCR. The sample has 210,000 or so clones; 70% to 80% are singletons. Study observations and caveats: The sole available immune exposure information was CMV serostatus. Data from an earlier analysis indicated that most TCR beta V segments were productive either about 87% or about 30% of the time.

Between the trimmed V and J ends, which lost 5 bases and 3 bases, there was a span of 15 bases. The CDR3 totals 15 residues. Germline CDR1 reads SGHAT; CDR2 reads FQNNGV. This receptor was obtained from a middle-aged man in good health and CMV-seronegative. Material: PBMCs. The chain recombines TRBV11-2 with TRBJ2-3, with TRBD1 as a possible D gene (5 bases). CDR3 DNA sequence: TGTGCCAGCAGCGCCCTAGGGGTTGGGACAGATACGCAGTATTTT. It is translated as CASSALGVGTDTQYF.